This T cell receptor beta chain was observed in a study of blood T cell repertoires in COVID-19. Trimming took off 6 bases at V and 4 bases at J, with 16 bases between the two ends. The length of the CDR3 is 15 residues. The germline V gene has CDR1 SEHNR and CDR2 FQNEAQ (reference sequence). The table came from immunoSEQ multiplex PCR; TCRdb's copy has only in-frame clones and leaves some out. The table shows under 250,000 clones, with around 90% occurring only once. Sequenced sample: peripheral blood. This clonotype was sampled from a man younger than 40 with COVID-19, enrolled during active disease. This chain links TRBV7-9 with TRBJ2-1; TRBD2 is a possible D gene (6 bases). CDR3 sequence: CASSRGTPSYNEQFF. In DNA form, the CDR3 reads TGTGCCAGCAGTCGAGGGACTCCCTCTTACAATGAGCAGTTCTTC.